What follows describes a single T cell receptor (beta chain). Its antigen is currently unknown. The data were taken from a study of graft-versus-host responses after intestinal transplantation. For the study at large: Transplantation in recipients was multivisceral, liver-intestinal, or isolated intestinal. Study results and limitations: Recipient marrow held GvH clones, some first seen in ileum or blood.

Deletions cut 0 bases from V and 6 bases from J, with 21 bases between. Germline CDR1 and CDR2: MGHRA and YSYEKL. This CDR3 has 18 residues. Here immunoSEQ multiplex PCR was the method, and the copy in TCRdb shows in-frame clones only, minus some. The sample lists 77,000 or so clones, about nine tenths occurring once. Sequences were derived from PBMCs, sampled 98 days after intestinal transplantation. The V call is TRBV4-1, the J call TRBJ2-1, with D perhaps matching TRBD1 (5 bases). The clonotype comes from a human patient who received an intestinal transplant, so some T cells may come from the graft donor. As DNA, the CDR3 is TGCGCCAGCAGCCAAGATATTATTGGTGGTAGTAGGGGCAATGAGCAGTTCTTC. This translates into CASSQDIIGGSRGNEQFF.